A selection of T cell receptor beta chains follows, all from one sample in a study of CXCR3-negative and CXCR3-positive naive CD8 T cells. TCRdb re-called the 5' RACE reads; one entry per CDR3 protein, DNA not given. This sample's table reports 50,000 or so distinct CDR3 sequences. Sequencing input: naive CXCR3+ CD8+ T cells from blood. These receptors were taken from a human donor in good health. Some clones in this sample may be carry-over from other donors' samples. Both conserved end residues are part of each CDR3.

v_gene	j_gene	CDR3aa
TRBV7-9	TRBJ1-1	CASTPRGGWPGTEAFF
TRBV10-3	TRBJ2-4	CAISEERDQTDIQYF
TRBV29-1	TRBJ2-7	CSAEDRGRYEQYF
TRBV4-3	TRBJ1-5	CASSQGVGPPQPQHF
TRBV20-1	TRBJ2-3	CSVKAPPGAPPDTQYF
TRBV7-3	TRBJ2-2	CASSFGTGPGELFF
TRBV10-3	TRBJ2-7	CAIRDSLYEQYF
TRBV6-4	TRBJ2-1	CASSASLGDEQFF
TRBV9	TRBJ1-6	CASSGEAGNRSHLHF
TRBV5-1	TRBJ1-1	CASSEQGSEAFF
TRBV7-9	TRBJ2-5	CASSPLYETQYF
TRBV9	TRBJ2-7	CASSRGISYEQYF
TRBV12-3/TRBV12-4	TRBJ1-2	CASSEQRNYGYTF
TRBV13	TRBJ2-5	CASSIFPRDSQETQYF
TRBV19	TRBJ2-1	CASSVGIDEQFF